The TCR beta chain described here comes from a study of post-analysis software for immune sequencing data. Study at large: The disease courses covered relapsing-remitting, secondary progressive and progressive-relapsing multiple sclerosis. Regarding the study as a whole: The five TRBV segments detected at higher frequency in patients than in controls included TRBV5-6, TRBV5-1 and TRBV20-1. Normalized Chao1 diversity was significantly lower in multiple sclerosis patients than in controls. Pronounced co-clustering by F measure was evident among identically batched samples.

Germline V gene sequence: CDR1 SGHTA, CDR2 FQGNSA. This CDR3 comprises 15 residues. Between the trimmed V and J ends, which lost 2 bases and 11 bases, there was a span of 21 bases. Unique molecular identifiers were carried by the TCR beta cDNA libraries. The T cell input of roughly 0.9 to 11 million gave about half a million cDNA molecules. TCRdb processed the PCR reads anew with MiXCR; each CDR3 protein has one entry. The data hold over 700,000 distinct CDR3 sequences, with roughly 27% observed a single time. About this clonotype: Its antigen is currently unknown.

V gene TRBV7-2 combines with J gene TRBJ2-5; possibly TRBD1 for D (6 bases). The sequenced sample was blood. The sequence came from a girl under 18 with multiple sclerosis. In DNA, the CDR3 is TGTGCCAGCAGCTTAATGCAGGGGAAGAGGAATGAGCAGTACTTC. Translating gives CASSLMQGKRNEQYF.